This TCR beta chain came from a study of shared clonotypes between healthy human individuals. The CDR3 has 14 amino acids. Germline CDR1 reads SSHAT; CDR2 reads FNYEAQ (reference sequence). Study-wide findings and caveats: A few donors showed sharing of approximately 5% of naive CD4 clonotypes.

Using immunoSEQ multiplex PCR, the repertoire was profiled, and TCRdb retains in-frame clones only, with some absent. This repertoire shows roughly 2 million clones, approximately 95% found once; its top ten account for 0.13%. As concerns this clone: The antigen remains unidentified. A junction end diverges from the germline sequence, so it may reflect a read error.

Sequenced material: naive CD4+ T cells sorted from blood. Subset of the sample: CD45RA+ positively selected. J is TRBJ2-2 and V is TRBV7-7, with D hard to call. The origin of this receptor is a man younger than 35 in good health. CDR3 nucleotide sequence: TGTGCTAGCAGCTTACGGGCCAACACCGGGGAGCTGTTTTTT. Protein product: CASSLRANTGELFF. The entire variable domain, with the rest obtained from reference TRBV7-7 and TRBJ2-2, is as follows: GAGVSQSPRYKVTKRGQDVTLRCDPISSHATLYWYQQALGQGPEFLTYFNYEAQPDKSGLPSDRFSAERPEGSISTLTIQRTEQRDSAMYRCASSLRANTGELFFGEGSRLTVL.